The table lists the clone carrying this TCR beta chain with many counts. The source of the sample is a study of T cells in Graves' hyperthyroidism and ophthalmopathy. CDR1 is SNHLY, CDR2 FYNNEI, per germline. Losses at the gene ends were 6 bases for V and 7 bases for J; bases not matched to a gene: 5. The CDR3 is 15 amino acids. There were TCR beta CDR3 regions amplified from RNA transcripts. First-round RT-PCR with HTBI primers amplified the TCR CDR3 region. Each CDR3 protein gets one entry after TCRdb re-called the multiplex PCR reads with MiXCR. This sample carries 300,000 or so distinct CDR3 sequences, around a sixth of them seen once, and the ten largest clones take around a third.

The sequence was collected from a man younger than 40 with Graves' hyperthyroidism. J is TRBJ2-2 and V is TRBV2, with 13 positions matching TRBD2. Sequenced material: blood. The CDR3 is CASRRTSGSHGELFF. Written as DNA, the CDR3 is TGTGCCAGCAGACGGACTAGCGGGAGTCACGGGGAGCTGTTTTTT.